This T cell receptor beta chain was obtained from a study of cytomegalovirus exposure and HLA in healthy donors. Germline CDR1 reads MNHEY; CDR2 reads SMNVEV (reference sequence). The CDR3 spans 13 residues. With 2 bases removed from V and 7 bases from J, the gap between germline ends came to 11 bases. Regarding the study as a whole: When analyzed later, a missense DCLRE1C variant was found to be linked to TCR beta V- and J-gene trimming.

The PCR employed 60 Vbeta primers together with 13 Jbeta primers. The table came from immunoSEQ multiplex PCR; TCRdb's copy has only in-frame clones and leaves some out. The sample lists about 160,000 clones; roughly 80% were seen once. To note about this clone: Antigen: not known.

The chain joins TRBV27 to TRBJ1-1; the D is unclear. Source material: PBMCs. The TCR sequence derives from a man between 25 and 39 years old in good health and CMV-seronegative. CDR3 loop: CASSLASGFEAFF. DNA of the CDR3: TGTGCCAGCAGTTTAGCTTCGGGGTTTGAAGCTTTCTTT.